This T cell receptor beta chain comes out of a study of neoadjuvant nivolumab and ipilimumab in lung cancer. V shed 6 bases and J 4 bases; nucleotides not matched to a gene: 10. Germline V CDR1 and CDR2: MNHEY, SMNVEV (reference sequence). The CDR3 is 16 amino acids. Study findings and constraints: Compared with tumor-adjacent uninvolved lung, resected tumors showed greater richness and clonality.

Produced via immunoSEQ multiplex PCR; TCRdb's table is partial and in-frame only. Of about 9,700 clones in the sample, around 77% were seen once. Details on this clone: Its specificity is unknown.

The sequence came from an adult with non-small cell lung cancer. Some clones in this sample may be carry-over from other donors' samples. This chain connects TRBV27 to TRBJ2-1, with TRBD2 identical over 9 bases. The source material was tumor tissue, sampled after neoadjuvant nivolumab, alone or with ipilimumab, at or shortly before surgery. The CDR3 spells CASSPLGAGGYNEQFF. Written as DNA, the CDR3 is TGTGCCAGCAGCCCCTTAGGAGCGGGAGGATACAATGAGCAGTTCTTC.